The 18 T cell receptor beta chains below all came from one sample that was sequenced in a study of shared clonotypes between healthy human individuals. TCRdb's table, derived via immunoSEQ multiplex PCR, lists solely in-frame clones and lacks some. The sample lists just under 350,000 clones; roughly 80% were seen once. Sequencing used memory CD4+ T cells sorted from blood. Subset: CD45RA-negative fraction. The receptor set was obtained from a man younger than 45 in good health.

The V call is TRBV29-1, the J call TRBJ2-4, with D uncertain. Germline loops: CDR1 SQVTM, CDR2 ANQGSEA. CDR3 length: 11 amino acids. Between the trimmed V and J ends, which lost 6 bases and 7 bases, there was a span of 10 bases. The CDR3 coding sequence is TGCAGCGTAAACACGGGTAACATTCAGTACTTC. As protein: CSVNTGNIQYF.

The chain couples TRBV16 to TRBJ1-5; D perhaps matches TRBD1 (6 bases). The germline V gene encodes CDR1 KGHSY and CDR2 FQNENV. V lost 2 bases to trimming and J lost 2 bases, with 16 bases between them. The CDR3 has 17 residues. In nucleotides, the CDR3 is TGTGCCAGCAGCCAAAATCGAGGGGGAGTCGGCAATCAGCCCCAGCATTTT. This translates into CASSQNRGGVGNQPQHF.

This chain links TRBV18 with TRBJ1-6, with 7 bases that match TRBD1. The CDR3 loop spans 15 amino acids. Germline CDR1 and CDR2: KGHSH and LQKENI. Germline trimming cut 3 bases from V and 7 bases from J; bases unmatched to any gene: 6. The CDR3 spells CASSPGTVLNSPLHF. As DNA, the CDR3 is TGTGCCAGCTCACCGGGGACAGTCCTAAATTCACCCCTCCACTTT.

This clone was seen a few times. The V gene is TRBV29-1, the J gene TRBJ2-7, with D possibly TRBD2 on 6 matching bases. Germline loops: CDR1 SQVTM, CDR2 ANQGSEA. This CDR3 region has 11 residues. V dropped 6 bases and J dropped 11 bases, with 17 bases sitting between them. The chain's CDR3 is CSVWDSGNKYF. Written as DNA, the CDR3 is TGCAGCGTGTGGGACTCTGGTAATAAGTACTTC.

This clone was observed at least ten times. The chain uses TRBV28 and TRBJ2-7; no clear D gene. The CDR3 contains 14 residues. V dropped 6 bases and J dropped 5 bases, with 17 bases sitting between them. Germline V gives CDR1 MDHEN, CDR2 SYDVKM. The CDR3 spells CASSISIPPHEQYF. CDR3 nucleotides: TGTGCCAGCAGCATTAGTATCCCCCCCCACGAGCAGTACTTC.

The chain recombines TRBV28 with TRBJ2-1, with 13 bases fitting TRBD2. The CDR3 is 20 amino acids. Germline V gives CDR1 MDHEN, CDR2 SYDVKM. V shed 6 bases and J 0 bases; nucleotides not matched to a gene: 14. The CDR3 DNA follows: TGTGCCAGCAGAGCATCCCGACTAGCGGGAGGTGGTGGCTCCTACAATGAGCAGTTCTTC. This sequence encodes CASRASRLAGGGGSYNEQFF.

The genes are TRBV7-2 and TRBJ2-5; 10 bases agree with TRBD1. Germline V gene lookup returns CDR1 SGHTA and CDR2 FQGNSA. The V segment lost 5 bases and the J segment 5 bases; nucleotides outside the gene matches: 14. The CDR3 extends over 17 amino acids. The CDR3 protein is CASSAMDRGISGETQYF. The CDR3 nucleotides read TGTGCCAGCAGCGCCATGGACAGGGGGATATCGGGCGAGACCCAGTACTTC.

The gene calls are TRBV2 and TRBJ1-5; D perhaps matches TRBD1 (6 bases). Trimming stripped 0 bases from V and 7 bases from J, with 13 bases between. The CDR3 length is 15 residues. Per germline, CDR1 SNHLY and CDR2 FYNNEI. The CDR3 loop reads CASSEAQGPGQPQHF. The CDR3 nucleotides are TGTGCCAGCAGTGAAGCCCAGGGGCCGGGGCAGCCCCAGCATTTT.

The CDR3 DNA sequence: TGCGCCAGCAGCCAAGATACCGGGGGGTTATACGAGCAGTACTTC. It codes for CASSQDTGGLYEQYF. The rearrangement links TRBV4-1 to TRBJ2-7, with 7 bases that match TRBD2. The CDR3 consists of 15 residues. V shed 0 bases, J shed 4 bases, and the junction held 6 bases outside the gene matches. Germline V lookup: CDR1 MGHRA, CDR2 YSYEKL.

The rearrangement links TRBV7-9 to TRBJ2-7; 7 bases align to TRBD1. Germline trimming cut 5 bases from V and 0 bases from J; bases unmatched to any gene: 7. CDR1 and CDR2 (germline): SEHNR, FQNEAQ (reference sequence). The CDR3 is 15 residues long. The CDR3 sequence is CASSGHRGSSYEQYF. The CDR3 DNA is TGTGCCAGCAGCGGCCACAGGGGTTCCTCCTACGAGCAGTACTTC.

V usage is TRBV29-1 and J usage is TRBJ2-7, with a tentative D call TRBD1 (6 bases). V was shortened by 6 bases and J by 2 bases, with 17 bases between the two germline ends. The CDR3 consists of 14 residues. Looked up from germline, CDR1 is SQVTM and CDR2 is ANQGSEA. CDR3 bases: TGCAGCGTAAAAAACAGGGCCTCGGCCTACGAGCAGTACTTC. Protein product: CSVKNRASAYEQYF.

Ten or more counts support this clone. The chain couples TRBV27 to TRBJ2-5; D remains unclear. Germline values: CDR1 MNHEY, CDR2 SMNVEV (reference sequence). This CDR3 is 15 amino acids long. The ends were cut back, 2 bases at V and 3 bases at J, with 13 bases in the middle. The CDR3 loop reads CASSLTVVPKETQYF. The CDR3 nucleotides read TGTGCCAGCAGTTTAACGGTCGTGCCTAAAGAGACCCAGTACTTC.

This clone was recorded only once. The V and J genes are TRBV5-6 and TRBJ2-1, with D uncertain. V lost 1 base and J lost 7, with 12 bases in between. From germline, CDR1 is SGHDT and CDR2 YYEEEE. The CDR3 totals 14 residues. The CDR3, as DNA: TGTGCCAGCAGCTTGAGTGTAGGGAAGAATGAGCAGTTCTTC. The encoded protein is CASSLSVGKNEQFF.

The chain recombines TRBV27 with TRBJ1-1; 9 bases map to TRBD1. The CDR3 has 15 amino acids. V lost 3 bases to trimming and J lost 5 bases; unmatched junction nucleotides: 7. The germline gives CDR1 MNHEY, CDR2 SMNVEV (reference sequence). The CDR3 region has the DNA TGTGCCAGCAGTTTTACTAGGGACAGGGTGACTGAAGCTTTCTTT. It translates to CASSFTRDRVTEAFF.

This sequence joins TRBV7-3 and TRBJ2-2; D tentatively reads TRBD1 or TRBD2 (7 bases each). The CDR3 runs to 15 residues. The V and J ends lost 5 bases and 6 bases respectively, with 16 bases between them. The V gene's germline CDR1 is SGHTA and CDR2 FQGTGA. The CDR3 bases are TGTGCCAGCAGCCCGATGACAGGGAGGGCCGGGGAGCTGTTTTTT. Translation: CASSPMTGRAGELFF.

The chain is built from TRBV30 and TRBJ1-5; D call uncertain. V was trimmed by 5 bases and J by 2 bases, leaving 10 bases between them. The CDR3 is made up of 13 amino acids. Germline values: CDR1 GTSNPN, CDR2 SVGIG (reference sequence). In nucleotides, the CDR3 is TGTGCCTGGGCTAGGAGCCGCAATCAGCCCCAGCATTTT. It yields the protein CAWARSRNQPQHF. The full variable domain, rest sourced from reference TRBV30 and TRBJ1-5, is SQTIHQWPATLVQPVGSPLSLECTVEGTSNPNLYWYRQAAGRGLQLLFYSVGIGQISSEVPQNLSASRPQDRQFILSSKKLLLSDSGFYLCAWARSRNQPQHFGDGTRLSIL.

V and J are TRBV18 and TRBJ1-5; D unresolved. CDR3 length equals 14 residues. V dropped 0 bases and J dropped 1 base, with 4 bases sitting between them. Per germline, CDR1 KGHSH and CDR2 LQKENI. CDR3 sequence: CASSPPVSNQPQHF. As DNA, the CDR3 is TGTGCCAGCTCACCACCCGTGAGCAATCAGCCCCAGCATTTT.

The rearrangement links TRBV9 to TRBJ2-5, with unresolved D. Trimming took 4 bases from V and 5 from J, leaving 12 bases between them. CDR1 and CDR2 from the germline V gene are SGDLS and YYNGEE. The CDR3 covers 13 residues. The CDR3 loop is CASSQQTVETQYF. In DNA form, the CDR3 reads TGTGCCAGCAGCCAACAGACGGTGGAGACCCAGTACTTC.